This TCR beta chain was recorded in a study of blood T cell repertoires in COVID-19. Study information: Specimens from acute and convalescent COVID-19 originated in the United States, Italy and Spain. Sources were T cells, B-cell-depleted T cells, or PBMCs; the material itself was cDNA or gDNA.

This CDR3 spans 16 amino acids. V lost 0 bases and J lost 4, with 14 bases in between. Germline assignment: CDR1 LGHNA and CDR2 YSLEER. In the authors' workflow: Using reference gene primer amplification, nucleated cell counts were estimated. Clones were read by immunoSEQ multiplex PCR, and TCRdb kept only the in-frame ones, dropping some. V and J calls and clone size follow that table, whereas D and trimming were derived from the DNA. The sample comprises 150,000 to 200,000 clones, 70% to 90% of which are singletons, and 0.7% to 0.95% rests with the top ten. Sequencing was done on a sample of peripheral blood. The sequence derives from a woman in her sixties or seventies with acute or convalescent COVID-19. The chain uses TRBV4-3 and TRBJ2-3; a weak D match, TRBD1 (7 bases). The CDR3 region is CASSQDLDRRADTQYF. CDR3 DNA: TGCGCCAGCAGCCAAGATCTGGACAGGAGGGCAGATACGCAGTATTTT.